This passage covers 13 T cell receptor beta chains from one sample sequenced in a study of identical twins. In TCRdb, the 5' RACE reads were re-called with MiXCR into one record per CDR3 protein. The table includes hundreds of thousands of distinct CDR3 sequences, over 8.5% detected once. The same data also contributed to another study, on yellow fever vaccine responses in identical twins.

Material: PBMCs. These receptors were taken from a young woman in good health.

The chain couples TRBV6-5 to TRBJ1-3; a weak D match, TRBD1 (6 bases). The germline CDR1 and CDR2 sequences are MNHEY and SVGAGI. The V end was cut by 2 bases, the J end by 0 bases, with 11 bases between. This CDR3 region has 16 residues. CDR3 sequence: CASSYGRGYSGNTIYF. CDR3 nucleotides: TGTGCCAGCAGTTACGGCAGGGGCTACTCTGGAAACACCATATATTTT.

The rearrangement uses TRBV10-3 and TRBJ2-3; perhaps TRBD2 as D (6 bases). Germline V CDR1 and CDR2: ENHRY, SYGVKD. CDR3 size: 15 residues. V dropped 0 bases and J dropped 0 bases, with 7 bases sitting between them. The CDR3 sequence is CAISESSGSTDTQYF. DNA for the CDR3: TGTGCCATCAGTGAGTCTAGCGGTAGCACAGATACGCAGTATTTT.

This clonotype has ten or more counts. This CDR3 is CSALPPQGMADTQYF. The DNA of the CDR3 is TGCAGTGCCCTACCCCCCCAGGGAATGGCAGATACGCAGTATTTT. This rearrangement joins TRBV20-1 to TRBJ2-3; maybe TRBD1 (5 bases). Germline CDR1 DFQATT, CDR2 SNEGSKA (reference sequence). V was trimmed by 6 bases and J by 4 bases, leaving 20 bases between them. The CDR3 length is 15 residues.

The chain couples TRBV29-1 to TRBJ1-3, with a weak D call TRBD1 (5 bases). V lost 5 bases to trimming and J lost 1 base, with 9 bases between them. The CDR3 totals 13 residues. CDR1 and CDR2 (germline): SQVTM, ANQGSEA. CDR3 nucleotide sequence: TGCAGCGTTCAGGGTGGGTCTGGAAACACCATATATTTT. This sequence encodes CSVQGGSGNTIYF.

The rearrangement links TRBV7-6 to TRBJ2-7; D might be TRBD1 (5 bases). Per the germline V gene, CDR1 is SGHVS and CDR2 is FNYEAQ. Trimming took 4 bases from V and 7 from J, leaving 14 bases between them. There are 13 residues in the CDR3. The DNA for the CDR3 is TGTGCCAGCAGCTCGACCCCCAGGGTTGAGCAGTACTTC. This translates into CASSSTPRVEQYF.

The table lists this clonotype with many counts. The chain couples TRBV6-2 or TRBV6-3 to TRBJ2-1; 12 bases are shared with TRBD2. This CDR3 has 22 amino acids. Trimming at V came to 5 bases and at J to 0 bases, leaving 20 bases not matched to a gene. Per germline, CDR1 MNHEY and CDR2 SVGEGT. The CDR3 loop reads CASSTPFSSGGALVSSYNEQFF. The DNA for the CDR3 is TGTGCCAGCAGTACCCCCTTTTCTAGCGGGGGGGCTCTGGTCAGCTCCTACAATGAGCAGTTCTTC.

This clonotype was counted between two and nine times. In nucleotides, the CDR3 is TGTGCCAGCAGCAAACTAGCGGGGTCCTCTGGGGCCAACGTCCTGACTTTC. Translation gives CASSKLAGSSGANVLTF. The J gene is TRBJ2-6, the V gene TRBV11-1; 10 nucleotides align to TRBD2. The CDR3 runs to 17 residues. CDR1 is SGHAT, CDR2 FQDESV, per germline (reference sequence). J was trimmed by 0 bases and V by 5 bases; bases with no gene match: 4.

This clonotype was recorded many times. V and J are TRBV6-2 or TRBV6-3 and TRBJ1-2; no reliable D call. From germline, CDR1 is MNHEY and CDR2 SVGEGT. This CDR3 contains 15 residues. Trimming pared 5 bases from V and 0 bases from J, leaving 13 bases between. The CDR3 region has the DNA TGTGCCAGCAGTGTTCGGACGGAGACTAACTATGGCTACACCTTC. This sequence encodes CASSVRTETNYGYTF.

At least ten counts were recorded for this clonotype. The rearrangement uses TRBV11-2 and TRBJ2-7, with 9 bases matching TRBD2. The length of the CDR3 is 17 residues. The germline V gene has CDR1 SGHAT and CDR2 FQNNGV. Trimming at V came to 0 bases and at J to 3 bases, leaving 9 bases not matched to a gene. The CDR3 is CASSLESGRGGRYEQYF. The CDR3 DNA reads as TGTGCCAGCAGCTTAGAATCTGGGCGGGGGGGCCGCTACGAGCAGTACTTC.

This clonotype was seen once. The chain recombines TRBV24-1 with TRBJ2-3, with D perhaps matching TRBD2 (6 bases). CDR3 length: 16 amino acids. V lost 1 base and J 3 bases, leaving 13 bases between the germline ends. Germline V gene data show CDR1 as KGHDR and CDR2 as SFDVKD. CDR3 nucleotide sequence: TGTGCCACCAGTGATTTCGTCGGGAGTGGAACAGATACGCAGTATTTT. Protein product: CATSDFVGSGTDTQYF.

This clonotype was seen many times. This rearrangement joins TRBV10-3 to TRBJ2-7; D remains ambiguous. Germline CDR1 and CDR2: ENHRY and SYGVKD. Trimming left V 3 bases short and J 0 bases short, with 6 bases between. CDR3 length: 13 amino acids. The CDR3 DNA sequence: TGTGCCATCAGTGAATCAAGCTCCTACGAGCAGTACTTC. Translating it yields CAISESSSYEQYF.

This clonotype was detected a few times. The genes are TRBV20-1 and TRBJ2-5, with 11 bases aligning to TRBD2. CDR1 DFQATT and CDR2 SNEGSKA come from the germline V gene (reference sequence). J was trimmed by 5 bases and V by 3 bases; bases with no gene match: 2. The CDR3 extends over 13 amino acids. The CDR3 sequence: CSASLAGGETQYF. As DNA, the CDR3 is TGCAGTGCTAGTCTAGCGGGGGGCGAGACCCAGTACTTC.

This clonotype showed up many times. This chain joins TRBV5-1 and TRBJ2-2, with D maybe TRBD2 (5 bases). V was cut by 4 bases and J by 6 bases, with 10 bases left in between. The CDR3 is made up of 13 amino acids. Germline-derived CDR1 and CDR2 are SGHRS and YFSETQ. The DNA for the CDR3 is TGCGCCAGCAGCCGAGGGAGCGCCGGGGAGCTGTTTTTT. Translating it yields CASSRGSAGELFF.